This is a list of T cell receptor beta chains from one sample in a study of T cell responses to AZD1222 COVID-19 vaccine. Some clones are missing from TCRdb's copy, which holds only in-frame ones; the method was immunoSEQ multiplex PCR. Of roughly 180,000 clones listed, roughly 90% are singletons. The material was peripheral blood, obtained 28 days after the second AZD1222 dose. All receptors come from an adult who received the AZD1222 COVID-19 vaccine. CDR3s include the opening cysteine and the closing phenylalanine or tryptophan. The D gene is left open where the match is weak. Size is stated for part of the rows, as once, few or many counts, or as a class when the clone is expanded.

TRBJ2-7	TRBV27	.	TRBD1	CASSLSTRTGEYEQYF	TGTGCCAGCAGTTTAAGCACCCGGACAGGGGAATACGAGCAGTACTTC
TRBJ1-1	TRBV7-9	.	.	CASSPGVGQLNTEAFF	TGTGCCAGCAGTCCCGGCGTAGGGCAGTTGAACACTGAAGCTTTCTTT
TRBJ1-2	TRBV7-9	.	.	CASSLRGYTF	TGTGCCAGCAGCTTAAGGGGCTACACCTTC
TRBJ2-7	TRBV2	.	TRBD1	CASIQGVSYEQYF	TGTGCCAGCATCCAGGGGGTATCCTACGAGCAGTACTTC
TRBJ2-5	TRBV28	.	.	CASSFGETQYF	TGTGCCAGCAGTTTCGGAGAGACCCAGTACTTC
TRBJ2-7	TRBV6-6	.	.	CASSYSMGGIYEQYF	TGTGCCAGCAGTTACTCGATGGGGGGCATTTACGAGCAGTACTTC
TRBJ1-4	TRBV9	.	.	CASSVGGTSNEKLFF	TGTGCCAGCAGCGTAGGGGGGACGTCTAATGAAAAACTGTTTTTT
TRBJ1-4	TRBV18	.	TRBD1	CASSPLQDPGQGNEKLFF	TGTGCCAGCTCACCATTGCAAGATCCGGGACAGGGGAATGAAAAACTGTTTTTT
TRBJ2-1	TRBV9	.	TRBD2	CASSVGLAGGNNEQFF	TGTGCCAGCAGCGTTGGACTAGCGGGAGGAAACAATGAGCAGTTCTTC
TRBJ2-3	TRBV30	.	.	CAWSRDSTDTQYF	TGTGCCTGGTCAAGGGACAGCACAGATACGCAGTATTTT
TRBJ2-7	TRBV6-5	.	.	CASRPLHLYEQYF	TGTGCCAGCAGACCCCTTCACCTGTACGAGCAGTACTTC
TRBJ2-3	TRBV7-3	once	TRBD1	CASSLFGTGLTDTQYF	TGTGCCAGCAGCTTATTCGGGACAGGGCTTACAGATACGCAGTATTTT
TRBJ2-3	TRBV9	few	TRBD2	CASSPQTSGSTDTQYF	TGTGCCAGCAGCCCCCAGACTAGCGGAAGCACAGATACGCAGTATTTT
TRBJ2-1	TRBV11-3	.	TRBD2	CASSFSGSHNEQFF	TGTGCCAGCAGCTTTAGCGGGAGCCACAATGAGCAGTTCTTC
TRBJ1-1	TRBV7-3	.	.	CASSLYSNSEAFF	TGTGCCAGCAGCTTATACAGCAACTCTGAAGCTTTCTTT
TRBJ1-2	TRBV28	.	.	CASSPPSWEGYTF	TGTGCCAGCAGTCCCCCCTCATGGGAAGGCTACACCTTC
TRBJ2-1	TRBV10-1	.	.	CASSPRGLYNEQFF	TGCGCCAGCAGCCCCCGGGGGCTATACAATGAGCAGTTCTTC
TRBJ1-4	TRBV7-9	.	.	CASSAGGKSEKLFF	TGTGCCAGCAGCGCGGGTGGCAAGAGTGAAAAACTGTTTTTT
TRBJ1-5	TRBV7-8	.	TRBD1	CASSFNRTGYVKPQHF	TGTGCCAGCAGCTTTAATCGGACAGGGTACGTCAAGCCCCAGCATTTT
TRBJ2-3	TRBV11-1	few	.	CASSSRDRSTDTQYF	TGTGCCAGCAGCAGCCGGGACCGTTCCACAGATACGCAGTATTTT
TRBJ2-2	TRBV5-1	.	.	CASSFSGNTGELFF	TGCGCCAGCAGCTTTAGCGGAAACACCGGGGAGCTGTTTTTT
TRBJ2-1	TRBV5-1	.	TRBD2	CASSHIAGGSYNEQFF	TGCGCCAGCAGCCACATAGCGGGAGGGTCATACAATGAGCAGTTCTTC
TRBJ2-2	TRBV9	.	.	CASSRTRGHRIPGNTGELFF	TGTGCCAGCAGCCGGACGAGGGGCCATCGCATCCCCGGGAACACCGGGGAGCTGTTTTTT
TRBJ1-6	TRBV7-3	.	.	CASSLVPDSPLHF	TGTGCCAGCAGCTTAGTCCCGGATTCACCCCTCCACTTT
TRBJ2-3	TRBV4-3	.	.	CASSQAEGATDTQYF	TGCGCCAGCAGCCAAGCGGAGGGGGCCACAGATACGCAGTATTTT
TRBJ1-5	TRBV19	.	.	CASRKENQPQHF	TGTGCCAGTAGGAAGGAGAATCAGCCCCAGCATTTT
TRBJ1-2	TRBV29-1	.	.	CSAPLANYGYTF	TGCAGCGCCCCCCTGGCTAACTATGGCTACACCTTC
TRBJ2-7	TRBV2	once	TRBD1	CASKAGTVLYEQYF	TGTGCCAGCAAAGCCGGGACAGTACTTTACGAGCAGTACTTC
TRBJ2-5	TRBV27	.	.	CASSLVSGEQETQYF	TGTGCCAGCAGTTTAGTGAGCGGAGAGCAAGAGACCCAGTACTTC
TRBJ1-5	TRBV19	.	.	CASSISGRGANQPQHF	TGTGCCAGTAGTATCTCCGGCAGGGGAGCTAATCAGCCCCAGCATTTT
TRBJ2-2	TRBV9	.	.	CASSAILGSGELFF	TGTGCCAGCAGCGCAATTCTAGGTTCCGGGGAGCTGTTTTTT
TRBJ2-5	TRBV3-1/TRBV3-2	once	TRBD2	CASSQGASGREETQYF	TGTGCCAGCAGCCAAGGGGCTAGCGGGAGAGAAGAGACCCAGTACTTC
TRBJ2-1	TRBV10-1	.	TRBD2	CASSENLAGHNYNEQFF	TGCGCCAGCAGTGAGAATCTAGCGGGACACAATTACAATGAGCAGTTCTTC
TRBJ2-3	TRBV7-8	.	.	CASSLIVGGGNTQYF	TGTGCCAGCAGCTTAATAGTGGGAGGAGGGAATACGCAGTATTTT
TRBJ2-2	TRBV7-9	.	.	CAAGAGELFF	TGTGCCGCCGGGGCAGGGGAGCTGTTTTTT
TRBJ2-3	TRBV6-4	.	.	CASSDSTQGPDTQYF	TGTGCCAGCAGTGACTCGACTCAGGGACCAGATACGCAGTATTTT
TRBJ2-7	TRBV7-8	.	TRBD2	CASREGLAGTYEQYF	TGTGCCAGCAGAGAGGGACTAGCGGGTACCTACGAGCAGTACTTC
TRBJ2-3	TRBV5-1	.	.	CASSPFSGRGTDTQYF	TGCGCCAGCAGTCCCTTTAGCGGCCGGGGCACAGATACGCAGTATTTT
TRBJ1-2	TRBV5-6	.	.	CASSPGHPYGYTF	TGTGCCAGCAGCCCGGGACACCCCTATGGCTACACCTTC
TRBJ2-7	TRBV18	.	.	CASSLQKSSSYEQYF	TGTGCCAGCTCACTTCAGAAGAGTAGCTCCTACGAGCAGTACTTC
TRBJ2-2	TRBV10-3	.	.	CAIRATGPTGELFF	TGTGCCATCAGGGCTACAGGGCCCACCGGGGAGCTGTTTTTT
TRBJ1-1	TRBV6-4	.	TRBD1	CAYQIGTGVTEAFF	TGTGCCTACCAGATTGGGACAGGGGTCACTGAAGCTTTCTTT
TRBJ2-5	TRBV25-1	.	.	CASSEETQYF	TGTGCCAGCAGTGAAGAGACCCAGTACTTC
TRBJ2-7	TRBV5-5	.	.	CASSGLGHEQYF	TGTGCCAGCAGCGGGCTTGGACACGAGCAGTACTTC
TRBJ2-3	TRBV5-5	.	.	CASSLSWLADTQYF	TGTGCCAGCAGCTTGTCCTGGCTGGCAGATACGCAGTATTTT
TRBJ2-7	TRBV28	once	.	CASSSVGTHTPYEQYF	TGTGCCAGCAGTTCTGTCGGGACACACACCCCCTACGAGCAGTACTTC
TRBJ2-1	TRBV11-2	.	.	CASSWGDYNEQFF	TGTGCCAGCTCATGGGGGGACTACAATGAGCAGTTCTTC
TRBJ2-7	TRBV6-6	.	.	CASSIGWEQYF	TGTGCCAGCAGTATCGGGTGGGAGCAGTACTTC